This record covers a single T cell receptor (beta chain). Its antigen is not known. The donor cohort consisted entirely of Caucasian adults residing in Nashville, Tennessee. CD45RA-negative memory and CD45RA+ naive subsets were split from the CD4+ cells. This record belongs to a study of shared clonotypes between healthy human individuals. Broader study findings: It was anticipated that sequencing depth would influence how many clonotypes donors shared.

Authors' processing steps: ImmunoSEQ yielded junction-only sequences lacking quality scores, so filtering differed. Libraries were prepared by immunoSEQ multiplex PCR; TCRdb keeps only in-frame clonotypes and omits some of them. V, J and clone size derive from that table, while D and trimming were established from the DNA sequence. This sample has some 1 million clones, with approximately 76% found just once. The receptor's source is a man aged 18-30 years in good health. Specimen: memory CD4+ T cells sorted from blood. Subset given: CD45RA-negative fraction.

The CDR3 reads CAIGNGGNTEAFF. The CDR3 bases are TGTGCCATCGGTAATGGGGGGAACACTGAAGCTTTCTTT. The J gene is TRBJ1-1, the V gene TRBV11-1, with D possibly matching TRBD1 (5 bases). Germline values: CDR1 SGHAT, CDR2 FQDESV (reference sequence). Trimming stripped 10 bases from V and 1 base from J, with 13 bases between. The CDR3 length is 13 residues.